The 2 T cell receptor beta chains in this list originate from one sample, sequenced in a study of blood T cell repertoires in COVID-19. Sequencing was performed with immunoSEQ multiplex PCR; in TCRdb, only in-frame clones are kept and a portion is missing. The data hold 250,000 to 300,000 clones, with around nine tenths observed a single time. The sequenced sample was peripheral blood. These receptor sequences come from a woman aged 30 to 39 with COVID-19, enrolled during active disease.

The DNA of the CDR3 is TGCGCCAGCACGGGGGGGAAGGACACCGGGGAGCTGTTTTTT. Its translation is CASTGGKDTGELFF. This chain links TRBV5-1 with TRBJ2-2; 8 bases fit TRBD2. CDR1 is SGHRS, CDR2 YFSETQ, per germline. J gave up 3 bases and V 6 bases, and 4 bases lay outside the gene matches. CDR3 length: 14 residues.

The V call is TRBV25-1, the J call TRBJ2-2, with 11 positions matching TRBD2. Germline V gene data show CDR1 as MGHDK and CDR2 as SYGVNS. V was pared by 4 bases and J by 5 bases, with 6 bases of the junction left unmatched. The length of the CDR3 is 16 residues. CDR3 residues: CASSGLAGSGTGELFF. The CDR3, as DNA: TGTGCCAGCAGTGGACTAGCGGGAAGCGGAACCGGGGAGCTGTTTTTT.